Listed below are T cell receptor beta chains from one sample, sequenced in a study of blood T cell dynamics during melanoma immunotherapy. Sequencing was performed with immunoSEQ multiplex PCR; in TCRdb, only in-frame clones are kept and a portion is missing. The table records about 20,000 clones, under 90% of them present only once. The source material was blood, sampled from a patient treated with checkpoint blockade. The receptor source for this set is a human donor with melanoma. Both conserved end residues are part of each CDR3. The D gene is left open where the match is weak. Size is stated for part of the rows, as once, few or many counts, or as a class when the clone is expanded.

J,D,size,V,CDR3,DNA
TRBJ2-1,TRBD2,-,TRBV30,CAWRGMGLAGGSYNEQFF,TGTGCCTGGAGGGGGATGGGACTAGCGGGAGGCTCCTACAATGAGCAGTTCTTC
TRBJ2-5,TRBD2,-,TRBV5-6,CASTVGAGGLETQYF,TGTGCCAGCACCGTGGGAGCGGGAGGGCTTGAGACCCAGTACTTC
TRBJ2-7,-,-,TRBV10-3,CAISRKDKDEQYF,TGTGCCATCAGTCGGAAGGACAAAGACGAGCAGTACTTC
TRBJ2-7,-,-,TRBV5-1,CASSFGTLTNEQYF,TGCGCCAGCAGCTTCGGGACATTGACAAACGAGCAGTACTTC
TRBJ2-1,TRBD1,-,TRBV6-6,CASSHTGQGLDEQFF,TGTGCCAGCAGCCACACGGGACAGGGTTTGGATGAGCAGTTCTTC
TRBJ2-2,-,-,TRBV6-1,CASSVENLTGELFF,TGTGCCAGCAGTGTTGAAAACTTGACCGGGGAGCTGTTTTTT
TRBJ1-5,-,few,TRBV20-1,CSARLGMPQHF,TGCAGTGCTAGATTGGGAATGCCCCAGCATTTT
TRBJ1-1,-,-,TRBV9,CASSVGARTVNTEAFF,TGTGCCAGCAGCGTAGGGGCCCGGACTGTGAACACTGAAGCTTTCTTT
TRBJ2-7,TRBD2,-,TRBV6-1,CASMVSGGVVAEQYF,TGTGCCAGCATGGTTAGCGGGGGGGTTGTCGCCGAGCAGTACTTC
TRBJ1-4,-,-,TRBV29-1,CSVVWTANEKLFF,TGCAGCGTTGTCTGGACAGCGAATGAAAAACTGTTTTTT